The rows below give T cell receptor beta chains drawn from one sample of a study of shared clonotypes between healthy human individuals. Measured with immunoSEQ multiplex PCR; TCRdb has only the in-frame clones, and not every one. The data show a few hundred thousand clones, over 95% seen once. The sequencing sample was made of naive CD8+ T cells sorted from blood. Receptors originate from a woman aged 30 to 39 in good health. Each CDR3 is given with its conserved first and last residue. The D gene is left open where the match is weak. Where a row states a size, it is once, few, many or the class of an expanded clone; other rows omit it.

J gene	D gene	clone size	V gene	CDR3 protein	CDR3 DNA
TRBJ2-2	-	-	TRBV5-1	CATSRPSEGNRAGELFF	TGCGCCACCAGTCGTCCTTCGGAGGGGAATCGCGCCGGGGAGCTGTTTTTT
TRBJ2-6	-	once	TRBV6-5	CASGGGANVLTF	TGTGCCAGCGGAGGGGGGGCCAACGTCCTGACTTTC
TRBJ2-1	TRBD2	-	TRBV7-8	CASSLDPAGVNEQFF	TGTGCCAGCAGCTTAGATCCAGCGGGAGTTAATGAGCAGTTCTTC
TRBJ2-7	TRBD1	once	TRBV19	CASSPGTGDYEQYF	TGTGCCAGTAGTCCGGGGACAGGGGACTACGAGCAGTACTTC
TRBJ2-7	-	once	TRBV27	CASSSVGDYEQYF	TGTGCCAGCAGTTCAGTGGGAGACTACGAGCAGTACTTC
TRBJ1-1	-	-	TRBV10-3	CATSGQNTEAFF	TGTGCCACCTCGGGCCAGAACACTGAAGCTTTCTTT
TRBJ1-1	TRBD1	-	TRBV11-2	CASNSFGTGFAEAFF	TGTGCCAGCAACTCATTCGGGACAGGGTTTGCTGAAGCTTTCTTT
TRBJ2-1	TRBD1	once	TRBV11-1	CASSLPSGTGFYNEQFF	TGTGCCAGCAGCTTACCCTCCGGGACAGGGTTCTACAATGAGCAGTTCTTC
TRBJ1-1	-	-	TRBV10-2	CASSELTGWGNTEAFF	TGCGCCAGCAGTGAGTTGACAGGTTGGGGGAACACTGAAGCTTTCTTT
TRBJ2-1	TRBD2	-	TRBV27	CASSLYVPSGENEQFF	TGTGCCAGCAGTTTATATGTCCCTAGCGGAGAGAATGAGCAGTTCTTC
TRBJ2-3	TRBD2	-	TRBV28	CASSSAGVSTDTQYF	TGTGCCAGCAGTAGCGCGGGAGTTAGCACAGATACGCAGTATTTT
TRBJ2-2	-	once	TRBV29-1	CSVEEGMTGGELFF	TGCAGCGTTGAGGAGGGAATGACCGGCGGGGAGCTGTTTTTT
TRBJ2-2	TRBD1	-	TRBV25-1	CASSETRDSRAGELFF	TGTGCCAGCAGTGAGACCCGGGACAGCCGGGCCGGGGAGCTGTTTTTT
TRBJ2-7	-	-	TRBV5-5	CASSWATEQYF	TGTGCCAGCAGCTGGGCCACCGAGCAGTACTTC
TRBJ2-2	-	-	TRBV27	CASSLASETVNTGELFF	TGTGCCAGCAGTTTGGCCTCCGAGACAGTTAACACCGGGGAGCTGTTTTTT
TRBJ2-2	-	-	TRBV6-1	CASSEAFDASLLSVGELFF	TGTGCCAGCAGTGAAGCCTTCGATGCGAGCCTCCTAAGTGTCGGGGAGCTGTTTTTT
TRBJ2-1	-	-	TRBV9	CASSVEETLEQFF	TGTGCCAGCAGCGTAGAGGAAACACTTGAGCAGTTCTTC
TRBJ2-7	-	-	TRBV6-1	CASSTGRSLSYEQYF	TGTGCCAGCAGTACGGGACGGAGCCTCTCCTACGAGCAGTACTTC
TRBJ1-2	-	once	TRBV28	CASILGGYRKDYGYTF	TGTGCCAGCATCTTGGGTGGGTACAGGAAAGACTATGGCTACACCTTC
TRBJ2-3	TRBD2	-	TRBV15	CATSRDVAGGPTDTQYF	TGTGCCACCAGCAGAGATGTCGCGGGAGGACCCACAGATACGCAGTATTTT
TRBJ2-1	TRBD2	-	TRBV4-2	CASSQLAGGTYNEQFF	TGTGCCAGCAGCCAATTAGCGGGAGGGACCTACAATGAGCAGTTCTTC
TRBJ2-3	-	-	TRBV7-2	CASSLAGPTDTQYF	TGTGCCAGCAGCTTGGCGGGACCCACAGATACGCAGTATTTT
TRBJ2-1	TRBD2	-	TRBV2	CATQAPLAGKGNEQFF	TGTGCCACCCAGGCCCCTCTAGCGGGAAAGGGCAATGAGCAGTTCTTC
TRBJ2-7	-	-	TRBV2	CASSEALASSYEQYF	TGTGCCAGCAGTGAAGCGCTTGCTAGTTCCTACGAGCAGTACTTC
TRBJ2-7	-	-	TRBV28	CASSRGQTYEQYF	TGTGCCAGCAGCCGCGGACAGACCTACGAGCAGTACTTC
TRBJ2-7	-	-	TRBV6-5	CASSSRATYEQYF	TGTGCCAGCAGTTCGAGGGCCACCTACGAGCAGTACTTC
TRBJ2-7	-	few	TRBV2	CASSATRPEQYF	TGTGCCAGCAGTGCAACGAGGCCCGAGCAGTACTTC
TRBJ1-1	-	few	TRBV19	CASSIDDSNTEAFF	TGTGCCAGTAGTATAGACGACAGTAACACTGAAGCTTTCTTT
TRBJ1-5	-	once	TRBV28	CASSFPFRNQPQHF	TGTGCCAGCAGTTTCCCGTTCCGGAATCAGCCCCAGCATTTT
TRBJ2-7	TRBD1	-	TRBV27	CASSETGRPYEQYF	TGTGCCAGCAGCGAGACAGGGCGACCCTACGAGCAGTACTTC
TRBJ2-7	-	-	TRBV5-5	CASSSGTTNEQYF	TGTGCCAGCAGCTCCGGGACAACTAACGAGCAGTACTTC
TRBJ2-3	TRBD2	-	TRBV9	CASSHPLAGDPDTQYF	TGTGCCAGCAGCCACCCCCTAGCGGGAGACCCAGATACGCAGTATTTT
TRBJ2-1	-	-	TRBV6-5	CASRQENEQFF	TGTGCCAGCCGGCAAGAGAATGAGCAGTTCTTC
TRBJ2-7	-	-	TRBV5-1	CASSLSRGGGQYEQYF	TGCGCCAGCAGCTTGTCTCGGGGAGGGGGGCAATACGAGCAGTACTTC
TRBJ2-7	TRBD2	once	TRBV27	CASSLTAGGPYEQYF	TGTGCCAGCAGTTTAACCGCGGGAGGGCCGTACGAGCAGTACTTC
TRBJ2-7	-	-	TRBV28	CASRGRETFYEQYF	TGTGCCAGCAGGGGCCGGGAGACCTTCTACGAGCAGTACTTC
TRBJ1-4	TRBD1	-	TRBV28	CASIPRGRNNEKLFF	TGTGCCAGCATTCCCAGGGGGCGGAATAATGAAAAACTGTTTTTT
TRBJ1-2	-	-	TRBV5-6	CASSQDSYGYTF	TGTGCCAGCAGCCAGGACAGCTATGGCTACACCTTC
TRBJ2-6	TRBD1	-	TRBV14	CASSGTGELSGANVLTF	TGTGCCAGCAGCGGGACAGGGGAGTTATCTGGGGCCAACGTCCTGACTTTC
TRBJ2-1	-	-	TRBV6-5	CASTYFNEQFF	TGTGCCAGCACCTACTTTAATGAGCAGTTCTTC
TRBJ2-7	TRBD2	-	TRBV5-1	CASRPGTGGYEQYF	TGCGCCAGCAGGCCCGGGACGGGGGGATACGAGCAGTACTTC
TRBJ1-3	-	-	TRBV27	CASSLLSGNTIYF	TGTGCCAGCAGTTTATTGTCCGGAAACACCATATATTTT
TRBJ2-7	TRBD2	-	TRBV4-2	CASSQEVTSEYEQYF	TGTGCCAGCAGCCAAGAGGTGACTAGCGAGTACGAGCAGTACTTC
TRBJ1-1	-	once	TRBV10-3	CAINSLQGTTEAFF	TGTGCCATCAACTCCCTTCAGGGGACCACTGAAGCTTTCTTT
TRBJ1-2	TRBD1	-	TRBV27	CASSLDRGHTYGYTF	TGTGCCAGCAGTTTGGACAGGGGGCATACCTATGGCTACACCTTC
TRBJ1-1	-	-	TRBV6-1	CASSDWHEQMNTEAFF	TGTGCCAGCAGTGATTGGCACGAGCAAATGAACACTGAAGCTTTCTTT
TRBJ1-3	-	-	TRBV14	CASSHVAGNTIYF	TGTGCCAGCAGCCACGTCGCTGGAAACACCATATATTTT
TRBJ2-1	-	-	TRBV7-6	CASSLPYNEQFF	TGTGCCAGCAGCTTGCCTTACAATGAGCAGTTCTTC
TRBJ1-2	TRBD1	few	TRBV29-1	CSVEGTVNGYTF	TGCAGCGTTGAGGGGACAGTCAATGGCTACACCTTC
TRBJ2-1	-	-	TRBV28	CASSLLGGGNEQFF	TGTGCCAGCAGTTTACTCGGGGGTGGCAATGAGCAGTTCTTC
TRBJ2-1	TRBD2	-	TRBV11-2	CASSQGLAVFSSYNEQFF	TGTGCCAGCAGCCAGGGACTAGCGGTCTTTAGCTCCTACAATGAGCAGTTCTTC
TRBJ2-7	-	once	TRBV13	CASSLGGSYEQYF	TGTGCCAGCAGCTTAGGGGGAAGTTACGAGCAGTACTTC
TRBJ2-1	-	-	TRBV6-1	CASSDHRSYSYNEQFF	TGTGCCAGCAGTGATCATAGGTCATACTCCTACAATGAGCAGTTCTTC
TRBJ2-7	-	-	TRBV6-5	CASSPNRELLYEQYF	TGTGCCAGCAGCCCGAACAGGGAATTACTCTACGAGCAGTACTTC
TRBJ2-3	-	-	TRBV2	CASRRREYTDTQYF	TGTGCCAGCAGGAGGCGGGAATACACAGATACGCAGTATTTT
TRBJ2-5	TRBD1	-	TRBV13	CASSLGQGEETQYF	TGTGCCAGCAGCTTAGGGCAGGGGGAAGAGACCCAGTACTTC
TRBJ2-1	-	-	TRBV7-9	CASSLDLGDEQFF	TGTGCCAGCAGCTTAGATTTGGGCGATGAGCAGTTCTTC
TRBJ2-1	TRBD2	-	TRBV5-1	CASSLETSGSRDEQFF	TGCGCCAGCAGCTTGGAGACTAGCGGGAGTCGGGATGAGCAGTTCTTC